This TCR beta chain emerged from a study of blood T cell repertoires in COVID-19. Study in general: The origin of the acute and convalescent COVID-19 samples was the United States, Italy and Spain. Nucleic acid was either cDNA or gDNA, and it came from T cells, B-cell-depleted T cells, or PBMCs.

The V gene's germline CDR1 is MNHEY and CDR2 SMNVEV (reference sequence). This CDR3 comprises 14 residues. V shed 5 bases and J 3 bases; nucleotides not matched to a gene: 7. Original handling: Reference gene primer amplification gave estimated nucleated cell counts. Sequencing was performed with immunoSEQ multiplex PCR; in TCRdb, only in-frame clones are kept and a portion is missing. V and J calls and clone size are as listed in that table; D and trimming were resolved from the DNA. The table includes 150,000 to 200,000 clones, about 89% detected once. The rearrangement uses TRBV27 and TRBJ2-7; 7 bases are shared with TRBD1. The clonotype was recovered from a man aged 65 to 79 with acute or convalescent COVID-19. Specimen: peripheral blood. The CDR3 DNA reads as TGTGCCAGCAGTCCCTGGGACAGAATCTACGAGCAGTACTTC. Protein sequence: CASSPWDRIYEQYF.